Shown below are 13 T cell receptor beta chains from a single sample sequenced in a study of beta chain features in type 1 diabetes. The authors reverse transcribed all of the isolated RNA, so sequencing captured expressed TCRB transcripts. Repertoires were generated with immunoSEQ multiplex PCR, while TCRdb's copy carries only in-frame clones and drops some. The sample records 200,000 to 250,000 clones, around 9.9% being singletons. The sample consisted of central memory CD4+ T cells from blood. The source is a man aged 18 to 35 in good health.

This rearrangement joins TRBV4-1 to TRBJ1-2; a possible D gene is TRBD1 (6 bases). V was pared by 0 bases and J by 8 bases, with 22 bases between. In germline, CDR1 is MGHRA, CDR2 YSYEKL. The CDR3 is made up of 17 amino acids. In DNA form, the CDR3 reads TGCGCCAGCAGCCAAGAATGGGAAAACAGGGCTCCGTTCGGCTACACCTTC. Encoded protein: CASSQEWENRAPFGYTF.

The CDR3 DNA follows: TGTGCCAGCAGCGTTGAGGACAGGTATAATGAAAAACTGTTTTTT. Amino acids: CASSVEDRYNEKLFF. V and J are TRBV9 and TRBJ1-4, with TRBD1 identical over 7 bases. CDR3 length equals 15 residues. The germline CDR1 and CDR2 sequences are SGDLS and YYNGEE. The ends lost 2 bases at V and 4 bases at J; junction bases unmatched: 5.

This clone was counted a few times. The gene calls are TRBV7-9 and TRBJ2-1, with a weak D call TRBD2 (6 bases). The CDR3 runs to 16 residues. The germline gives CDR1 SEHNR, CDR2 FQNEAQ (reference sequence). V dropped 2 bases and J dropped 4 bases, with 15 bases sitting between them. The CDR3 region has the DNA TGTGCCAGCAGCTTAAATTCTTGGGGGAGGTACAATGAGCAGTTCTTC. Residues: CASSLNSWGRYNEQFF.

The chain has TRBV11-3 and TRBJ2-7, with 11 bases that match TRBD2. This CDR3 spans 15 amino acids. V shed 5 bases and J 5 bases; nucleotides not matched to a gene: 8. Germline V gene data show CDR1 as SGHNT and CDR2 as YENEEA. In nucleotides, the CDR3 is TGTGCCAGCAGCCCAGCGGGACTAGCGGCCGACGAGCAGTACTTC. It translates to CASSPAGLAADEQYF.

This clone has just a few counts. The CDR3: CASSRPGGETQYF. The DNA of the CDR3 is TGTGCCAGTAGCCGCCCAGGGGGAGAGACCCAGTACTTC. The chain combines TRBV19 with TRBJ2-5, with TRBD1 matching 7 bases. Germline trimming cut 6 bases from V and 4 bases from J; bases unmatched to any gene: 5. The CDR3 is 13 amino acids. Germline CDR1 is LNHDA and CDR2 is SQIVND (reference sequence). Using reference TRBV19 and TRBJ2-5 for the parts outside the CDR3, the full variable domain is DGGITQSPKYLFRKEGQNVTLSCEQNLNHDAMYWYRQDPGQGLRLIYYSQIVNDFQKGDIAEGYSVSREKKESFPLTVTSAQKNPTAFYLCASSRPGGETQYFGPGTRLLVL.

This clone occurred a few times. V usage is TRBV7-2 and J usage is TRBJ2-1; 7 bases are a match to TRBD2. There are 16 residues in the CDR3. V shed 5 bases, J shed 1 base, and the junction held 8 bases outside the gene matches. Germline CDR1 is SGHTA and CDR2 is FQGNSA. The CDR3 sequence is CASSILERGSYNEQFF. In nucleotides, the CDR3 is TGTGCCAGCAGCATTCTTGAGCGGGGATCCTACAATGAGCAGTTCTTC.

This clone was detected only a few times. The chain combines TRBV19 with TRBJ2-1; D could derive from TRBD1 or TRBD2 (6 bases each). This CDR3 is 13 amino acids long. Germline values: CDR1 LNHDA, CDR2 SQIVND (reference sequence). V was clipped by 10 bases and J by 4 bases, with 14 bases between them. Here the CDR3 reads CATGVGTYNEQFF. The CDR3 DNA follows: TGTGCCACAGGGGTTGGGACTTACAATGAGCAGTTCTTC.

This clone was counted only a few times. The V and J genes are TRBV6-5 and TRBJ1-3, with D maybe TRBD1 (6 bases). The CDR3 sequence is 15 residues long. Germline V CDR1 and CDR2: MNHEY, SVGAGI. V was pared by 2 bases and J by 1 base, with 9 bases between. DNA for the CDR3: TGTGCCAGCAGTTACCGGGGGCTTTCTGGAAACACCATATATTTT. Translation gives CASSYRGLSGNTIYF.

This clone showed up many times. The genes are TRBV10-1 and TRBJ2-1; 12 positions match TRBD2. The CDR3 runs 18 residues. The germline V gene encodes CDR1 WNHNN and CDR2 SYGVQD (reference sequence). J gave up 1 base and V 2 bases, and 6 bases lay outside the gene matches. The CDR3 is CASSEPTSGSPSYNEQFF. The CDR3 bases are TGCGCCAGCAGTGAGCCGACTAGCGGGAGCCCTTCCTACAATGAGCAGTTCTTC.

The gene calls are TRBV7-2 and TRBJ2-6; 7 bases map to TRBD2. The CDR3 covers 18 residues. CDR1 is SGHTA and CDR2 is FQGNSA in the germline V gene. Unmatched junction bases numbered 10, after V lost 5 bases and J lost 0 bases. The CDR3 DNA is TGTGCCAGCAGCCGAATCCTAGCGGTCCTCTCTGGGGCCAACGTCCTGACTTTC. It encodes CASSRILAVLSGANVLTF.

The gene calls are TRBV30 and TRBJ2-7, with 11 nucleotides matching TRBD1. The J segment lost 9 bases and the V segment lost 3 bases, leaving 10 bases of the junction unmatched. The CDR3 runs 14 residues. Per the germline V gene, CDR1 is GTSNPN and CDR2 is SVGIG (reference sequence). The CDR3 bases are TGTGCCTGGAGCCAGGACAGGGGGCTTTTTGCGCAGTACTTC. Protein product: CAWSQDRGLFAQYF. Full variable domain (remainder filled in from reference TRBV30 and TRBJ2-7): SQTIHQWPATLVQPVGSPLSLECTVEGTSNPNLYWYRQAAGRGLQLLFYSVGIGQISSEVPQNLSASRPQDRQFILSSKKLLLSDSGFYLCAWSQDRGLFAQYFGPGTRLTVT.

This chain links TRBV6-1 with TRBJ1-1; D might be TRBD1 (5 bases). V was trimmed by 6 bases and J by 4 bases, leaving 18 bases between them. The CDR3 consists of 15 residues. CDR1 is MNHNS and CDR2 is SASEGT in the germline V gene. CDR3 nucleotides: TGTGCCAGCAGAGTACAAGGCGGGGGGAGCACTGAAGCTTTCTTT. Its translation is CASRVQGGGSTEAFF.

This chain joins TRBV11-2 and TRBJ2-3; possibly TRBD2 for D (6 bases). Deletions cut 6 bases from V and 2 bases from J, with 18 bases between. The length of the CDR3 is 16 residues. Germline CDR1 is SGHAT and CDR2 is FQNNGV. CDR3 amino acids: CASRPNPGDFTDTQYF. The CDR3 DNA follows: TGTGCCAGCAGGCCAAATCCGGGGGACTTCACAGATACGCAGTATTTT. Supplemented by reference TRBV11-2 and TRBJ2-3, the full variable domain reads EAGVAQSPRYKIIEKRQSVAFWCNPISGHATLYWYQQILGQGPKLLIQFQNNGVVDDSQLPKDRFSAERLKGVDSTLKIQPAKLEDSAVYLCASRPNPGDFTDTQYFGPGTRLTVL.